A selection of T cell receptor beta chains follows, all from one sample in a study of cytomegalovirus exposure and HLA in healthy donors. Profiled with immunoSEQ multiplex PCR; TCRdb holds only in-frame clones, not every one. The table has under 150,000 clones, roughly four fifths seen once; the top ten hold approximately 10%. Sample: PBMCs. Every receptor here comes from a woman in her 50s in good health and CMV-seropositive. The CDR3 runs from the conserved cysteine through the conserved F or W. A D gene is named only where the DNA matches it firmly. A clone size is listed for some rows: how often the clone was seen (once, few, many), or a class if it is expanded.

clone_size j_call v_call d_call cdr3_aa cdr3_nt
few TRBJ1-2 TRBV12-5 TRBD1 CASGLDRGNYGYTF TGTGCTAGTGGATTGGACAGGGGTAACTATGGCTACACCTTC
NA TRBJ2-5 TRBV5-6 NA CASSAGFSLETQYF TGTGCCAGCAGCGCCGGGTTTAGTTTGGAGACCCAGTACTTC
NA TRBJ1-1 TRBV7-9 NA CASTEGIMNTEAFF TGTGCCAGCACGGAGGGGATCATGAACACTGAAGCTTTCTTT
NA TRBJ2-5 TRBV9 NA CASSVGGETQYF TGTGCCAGCAGCGTAGGAGGGGAGACCCAGTACTTC
NA TRBJ1-4 TRBV27 NA CASRVGQTINEKLFF TGTGCCAGCAGAGTTGGACAGACTATTAATGAAAAACTGTTTTTT
NA TRBJ1-4 TRBV20-1 NA CSATIREKLFF TGCAGTGCTACCATTCGGGAAAAACTGTTTTTT
NA TRBJ1-1 TRBV2 NA CASSGQLEAFF TGTGCCAGCAGTGGACAACTTGAAGCTTTCTTT
NA TRBJ2-1 TRBV5-1 NA CASSLGFAYNEQFF TGCGCCAGCAGCTTGGGATTCGCGTACAATGAGCAGTTCTTC
once TRBJ2-7 TRBV9 TRBD1 CASSAGGWTDEQYF TGTGCCAGCAGCGCAGGGGGCTGGACGGACGAGCAGTACTTC
NA TRBJ2-3 TRBV7-2 TRBD2 CASSFIGLAGGHDTQYF TGTGCCAGCAGTTTTATCGGGCTAGCGGGGGGGCATGATACGCAGTATTTT
NA TRBJ2-2 TRBV7-3 NA CASSLTTTGELFF TGTGCCAGCAGCTTAACCACAACCGGGGAGCTGTTTTTT
NA TRBJ1-6 TRBV25-1 NA CASSAWRNSPLHF TGTGCCAGCAGTGCGTGGAGGAATTCACCCCTCCACTTT
NA TRBJ1-4 TRBV27 NA CASSLKAGQHEKLFF TGTGCCAGCAGTTTAAAGGCAGGTCAGCATGAAAAACTGTTTTTT
NA TRBJ2-2 TRBV14 NA CASSQLQGSGLTGELFF TGTGCCAGCAGCCAATTACAGGGAAGTGGCCTCACCGGGGAGCTGTTTTTT
NA TRBJ1-2 TRBV30 NA CAWSATGLGYTF TGTGCCTGGAGTGCGACAGGTCTTGGCTACACCTTC
NA TRBJ2-1 TRBV7-2 TRBD1 CASSTRDRGFEQFF TGTGCCAGCAGCACCCGGGACAGGGGCTTTGAGCAGTTCTTC
NA TRBJ1-2 TRBV18 TRBD1 CASSPPGTGDYGYTF TGTGCCAGCTCACCACCCGGGACAGGGGACTATGGCTACACCTTC
NA TRBJ2-7 TRBV28 NA CASSFGEILYEQYF TGTGCCAGCAGTTTTGGGGAGATACTCTACGAGCAGTACTTC
NA TRBJ2-3 TRBV25-1 NA CASSEREVSTDTQYF TGTGCCAGCAGTGAAAGAGAGGTGAGCACAGATACGCAGTATTTT
NA TRBJ2-1 TRBV7-9 NA CASSLAGQINEQFF TGTGCCAGCAGCTTGGCTGGACAGATCAATGAGCAGTTCTTC